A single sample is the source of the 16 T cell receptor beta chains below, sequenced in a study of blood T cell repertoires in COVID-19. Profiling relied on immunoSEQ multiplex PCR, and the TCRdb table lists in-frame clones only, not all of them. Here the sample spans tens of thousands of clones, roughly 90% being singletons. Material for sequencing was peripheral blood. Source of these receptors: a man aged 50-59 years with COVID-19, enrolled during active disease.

This chain's CDR3 is CASSFSTGWGGGANVLTF. The CDR3 DNA follows: TGTGCCAGCAGCTTCAGTACCGGATGGGGGGGAGGGGCCAACGTCCTGACTTTC. The gene calls are TRBV7-6 and TRBJ2-6; 7 nucleotides agree with TRBD2. The CDR3 is made up of 18 amino acids. The trim removed 3 bases at V and 4 bases at J, leaving 12 bases unmatched. CDR1 is SGHVS, CDR2 FNYEAQ, per germline.

The DNA of the CDR3 is TGTGCCAGCAGCCTCGGACAGGGGAGGGTCTATGGCTACACCTTC. Protein product: CASSLGQGRVYGYTF. This chain joins TRBV5-4 and TRBJ1-2, with 9 bases fitting TRBD1. The ends lost 4 bases at V and 4 bases at J; junction bases unmatched: 8. The CDR3 length is 15 residues. Germline-derived CDR1 and CDR2 are SGHNT and YYREEE (reference sequence).

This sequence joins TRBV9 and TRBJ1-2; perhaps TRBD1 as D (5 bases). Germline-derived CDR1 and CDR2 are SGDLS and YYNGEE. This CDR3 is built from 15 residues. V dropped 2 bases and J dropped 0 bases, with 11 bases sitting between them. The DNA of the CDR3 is TGTGCCAGCAGCGTTGGGGCAGGAGCTAACTATGGCTACACCTTC. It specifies CASSVGAGANYGYTF. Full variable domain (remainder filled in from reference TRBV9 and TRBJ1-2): DSGVTQTPKHLITATGQRVTLRCSPRSGDLSVYWYQQSLDQGLQFLIQYYNGEERAKGNILERFSAQQFPDLHSELNLSSLELGDSALYFCASSVGAGANYGYTFGSGTRLTVV.

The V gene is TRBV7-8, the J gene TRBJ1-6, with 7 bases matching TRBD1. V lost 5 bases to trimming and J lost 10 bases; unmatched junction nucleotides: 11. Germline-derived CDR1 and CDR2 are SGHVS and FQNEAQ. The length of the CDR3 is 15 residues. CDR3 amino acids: CASSIRQGWVSPLHF. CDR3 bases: TGTGCCAGCAGCATACGACAGGGTTGGGTATCACCCCTCCACTTT.

Written as DNA, the CDR3 is TGTGCCAGCAGACAAACCGGGACAAGCAACTATGGCTACACCTTC. It translates to CASRQTGTSNYGYTF. V gene TRBV6-5 combines with J gene TRBJ1-2; tentatively, D is TRBD1 (6 bases). This CDR3 has 15 amino acids. Looked up from germline, CDR1 is MNHEY and CDR2 is SVGAGI. V was clipped by 6 bases and J by 2 bases, with 16 bases between them.

The CDR3 coding sequence is TGTGCCAGCGAGACAGGGACTAACTATGGCTACACCTTC. Translating gives CASETGTNYGYTF. The V and J genes are TRBV19 and TRBJ1-2; 7 bases are a match to TRBD1. Losses at the gene ends were 9 bases for V and 0 bases for J; bases not matched to a gene: 4. Looked up from germline, CDR1 is LNHDA and CDR2 is SQIVND (reference sequence). CDR3 size: 13 residues.

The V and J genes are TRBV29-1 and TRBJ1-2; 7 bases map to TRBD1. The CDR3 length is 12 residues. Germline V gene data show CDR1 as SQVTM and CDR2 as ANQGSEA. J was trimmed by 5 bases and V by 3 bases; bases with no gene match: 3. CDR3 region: CSVDRGSYGYTF. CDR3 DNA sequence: TGCAGCGTTGACAGGGGGTCATATGGCTACACCTTC.

The CDR3 loop reads CASSLMAGYTGELFF. DNA of the CDR3: TGTGCCAGCAGCTTAATGGCGGGGTACACCGGGGAGCTGTTTTTT. The V gene is TRBV11-2, the J gene TRBJ2-2; a weak D match, TRBD2 (6 bases). This CDR3 has 15 amino acids. The ends were cut back, 2 bases at V and 3 bases at J, with 10 bases in the middle. Germline CDR1 is SGHAT and CDR2 is FQNNGV.

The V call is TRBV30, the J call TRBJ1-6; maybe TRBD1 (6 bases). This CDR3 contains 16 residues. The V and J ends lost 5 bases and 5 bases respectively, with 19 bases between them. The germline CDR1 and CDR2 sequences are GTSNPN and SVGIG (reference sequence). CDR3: CAWLPPDRPNNSPLHF. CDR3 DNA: TGTGCCTGGCTCCCGCCCGACAGGCCGAATAATTCACCCCTCCACTTT.

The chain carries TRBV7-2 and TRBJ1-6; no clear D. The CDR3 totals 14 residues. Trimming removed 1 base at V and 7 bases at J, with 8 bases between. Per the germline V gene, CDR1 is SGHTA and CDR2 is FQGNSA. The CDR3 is CASSLEGGNSPLHF. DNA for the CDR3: TGTGCCAGCAGCTTAGAGGGAGGAAATTCACCCCTCCACTTT.

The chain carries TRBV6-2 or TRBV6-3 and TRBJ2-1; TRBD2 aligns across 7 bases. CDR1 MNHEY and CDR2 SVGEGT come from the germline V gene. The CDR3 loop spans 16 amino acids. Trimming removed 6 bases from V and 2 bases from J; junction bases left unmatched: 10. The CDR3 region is CASSRPVAGTYNEQFF. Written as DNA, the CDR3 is TGTGCCAGCAGCCGCCCGGTAGCGGGCACCTACAATGAGCAGTTCTTC.

DNA for the CDR3: TGTGCCAGCAGTCAGGGTGATCAGCCCCAGCATTTT. This translates into CASSQGDQPQHF. The rearrangement joins TRBV6-5 to TRBJ1-5, with D maybe TRBD1 (5 bases). This CDR3 spans 12 amino acids. Germline V gene lookup returns CDR1 MNHEY and CDR2 SVGAGI. V was clipped by 5 bases and J by 5 bases, with 7 bases between them.

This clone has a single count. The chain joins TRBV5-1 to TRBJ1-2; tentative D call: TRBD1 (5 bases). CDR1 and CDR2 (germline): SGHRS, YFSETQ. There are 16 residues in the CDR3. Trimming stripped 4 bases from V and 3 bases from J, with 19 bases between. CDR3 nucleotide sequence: TGCGCCAGCAGCAAGGGCCGCAACCGGGACTACTATGGCTACACCTTC. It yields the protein CASSKGRNRDYYGYTF.

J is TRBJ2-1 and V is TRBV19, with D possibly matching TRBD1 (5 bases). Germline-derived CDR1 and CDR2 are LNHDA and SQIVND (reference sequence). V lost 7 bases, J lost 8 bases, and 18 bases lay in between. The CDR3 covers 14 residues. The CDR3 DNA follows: TGTGCCAGTACCCAGGGCCTACGAGTGGATGAGCAGTTCTTC. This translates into CASTQGLRVDEQFF. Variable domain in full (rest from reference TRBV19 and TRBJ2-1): DGGITQSPKYLFRKEGQNVTLSCEQNLNHDAMYWYRQDPGQGLRLIYYSQIVNDFQKGDIAEGYSVSREKKESFPLTVTSAQKNPTAFYLCASTQGLRVDEQFFGPGTRLTVL.

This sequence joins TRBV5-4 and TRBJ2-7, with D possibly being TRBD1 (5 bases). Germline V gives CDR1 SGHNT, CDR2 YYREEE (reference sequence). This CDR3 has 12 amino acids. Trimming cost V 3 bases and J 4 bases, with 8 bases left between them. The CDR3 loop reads CASSSPGYEQYF. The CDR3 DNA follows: TGTGCCAGCAGCTCACCAGGGTACGAGCAGTACTTC. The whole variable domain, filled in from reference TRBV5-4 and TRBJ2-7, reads ETGVTQSPTHLIKTRGQQVTLRCSSQSGHNTVSWYQQALGQGPQFIFQYYREEENGRGNFPPRFSGLQFPNYSSELNVNALELDDSALYLCASSSPGYEQYFGPGTRLTVT.

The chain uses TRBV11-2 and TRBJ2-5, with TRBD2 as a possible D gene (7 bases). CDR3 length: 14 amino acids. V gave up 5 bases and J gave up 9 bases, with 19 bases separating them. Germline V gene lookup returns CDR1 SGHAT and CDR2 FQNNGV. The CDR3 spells CASSPAGAWGAQYF. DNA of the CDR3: TGTGCCAGCAGCCCGGCGGGGGCCTGGGGGGCCCAGTACTTC.